A single sample gave rise to the 3 T cell receptor beta chains below, sequenced in a study of CD8+CD57+ T cells in acquired aplastic anemia. Before being chosen for sequencing, patients had shown CD8+CD57+ cell expansion by flow cytometry. CDR3 and TCR beta VDJ profiling relied on a genomic DNA template. Using its own MiXCR run on the reads, TCRdb lists one record per CDR3 protein. Among about 190,000 distinct CDR3 sequences listed, 48% were seen once. The sequenced sample was sorted CD4+, CD8+, or CD8+CD57+ T cells (not recorded which) from PBMCs. All receptors derive from a human donor with aplastic anemia.

In the case of this clonotype: At one of its ends the junction is not consistent with the germline gene, which may arise from a read error. This chain joins TRBV25-1 and TRBJ1-2; 9 positions match TRBD1. The germline gives CDR1 MGHDK, CDR2 SYGVNS. The CDR3 sequence is 17 residues long. The CDR3 protein is CASRESGTGLNNYGYTF. The CDR3 nucleotides are TGTGCCAGCAGGGAATCCGGGACAGGGCTAAATAACTATGGCTACACCTTC.

In its sample, this clonotype was seen once. This chain joins TRBV29-1 and TRBJ1-2; D gene unclear. Germline loops: CDR1 SQVTM, CDR2 ANQGSEA. Trimming took 0 bases from V and 5 from J, leaving 13 bases between them. There are 14 residues in the CDR3. The CDR3 region is CSVEDSMGWYGYTF. The CDR3 region has the DNA TGCAGCGTTGAAGATAGTATGGGGTGGTATGGCTACACCTTC.

This clonotype occurred many times. The chain recombines TRBV7-2 with TRBJ2-7; perhaps TRBD2 as D (5 bases). V lost 3 bases and J 7 bases, leaving 16 bases between the germline ends. Germline V lookup: CDR1 SGHTA, CDR2 FQGNSA. CDR3 length: 14 residues. The CDR3 nucleotides read TGTGCCAGCAGCTTGGGGAGCTGGACCCCGGAGCAGTACTTC. Residues: CASSLGSWTPEQYF.